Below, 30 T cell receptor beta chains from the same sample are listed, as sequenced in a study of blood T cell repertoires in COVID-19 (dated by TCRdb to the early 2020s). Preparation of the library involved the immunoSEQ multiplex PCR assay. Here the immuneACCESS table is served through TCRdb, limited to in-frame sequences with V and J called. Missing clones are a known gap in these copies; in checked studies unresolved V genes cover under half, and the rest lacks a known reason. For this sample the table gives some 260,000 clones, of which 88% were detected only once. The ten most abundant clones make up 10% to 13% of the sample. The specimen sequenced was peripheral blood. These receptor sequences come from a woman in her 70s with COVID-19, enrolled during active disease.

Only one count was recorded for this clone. The chain's CDR3 is CASREGLSSYEQYF. The CDR3 nucleotides read TGTGCCAGCAGGGAGGGACTCAGCTCCTACGAGCAGTACTTC. The genes are TRBV2 and TRBJ2-7, with a possible D match to TRBD2 (6 bases). Per the germline V gene, CDR1 is SNHLY and CDR2 is FYNNEI. CDR3 length: 14 amino acids. V was cut by 6 bases and J by 0 bases, with 12 bases left in between.

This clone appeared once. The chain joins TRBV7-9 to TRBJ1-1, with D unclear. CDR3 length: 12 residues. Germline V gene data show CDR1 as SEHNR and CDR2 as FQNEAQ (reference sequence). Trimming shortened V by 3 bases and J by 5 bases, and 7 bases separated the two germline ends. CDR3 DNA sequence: TGTGCCAGCAGCTTCTTAGCGACTGAAGCTTTCTTT. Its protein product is CASSFLATEAFF.

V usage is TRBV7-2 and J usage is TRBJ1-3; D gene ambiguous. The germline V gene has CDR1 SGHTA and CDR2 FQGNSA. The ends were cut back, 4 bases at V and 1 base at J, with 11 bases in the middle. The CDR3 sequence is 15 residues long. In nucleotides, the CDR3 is TGTGCCAGCAGCTCGACATTGGGTTCTGGAAACACCATATATTTT. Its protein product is CASSSTLGSGNTIYF.

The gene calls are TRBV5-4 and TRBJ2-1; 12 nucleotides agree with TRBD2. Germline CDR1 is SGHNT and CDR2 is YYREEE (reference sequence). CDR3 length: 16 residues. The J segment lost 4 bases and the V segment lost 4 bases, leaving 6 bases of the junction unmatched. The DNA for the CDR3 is TGTGCCAGCAGCATCGGGACTAGCGGGTCATACAATGAGCAGTTCTTC. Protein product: CASSIGTSGSYNEQFF.

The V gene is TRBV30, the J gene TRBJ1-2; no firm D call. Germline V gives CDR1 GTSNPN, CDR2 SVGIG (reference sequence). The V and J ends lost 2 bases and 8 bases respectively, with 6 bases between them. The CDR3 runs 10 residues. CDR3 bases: TGTGCCTGGAGTCATCAGGGCTACACCTTC. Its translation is CAWSHQGYTF.

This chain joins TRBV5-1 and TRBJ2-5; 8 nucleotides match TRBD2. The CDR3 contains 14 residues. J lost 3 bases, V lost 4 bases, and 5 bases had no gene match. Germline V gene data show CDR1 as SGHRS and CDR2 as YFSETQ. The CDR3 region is CASSLGTREETQYF. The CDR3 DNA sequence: TGCGCCAGCAGCCTAGGGACTAGAGAAGAGACCCAGTACTTC.

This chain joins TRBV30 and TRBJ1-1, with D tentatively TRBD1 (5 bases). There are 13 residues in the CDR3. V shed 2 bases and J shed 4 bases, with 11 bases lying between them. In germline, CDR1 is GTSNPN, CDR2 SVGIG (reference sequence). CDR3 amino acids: CAWSRGGFTEAFF. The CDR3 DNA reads TGTGCCTGGAGTCGGGGGGGTTTCACTGAAGCTTTCTTT.

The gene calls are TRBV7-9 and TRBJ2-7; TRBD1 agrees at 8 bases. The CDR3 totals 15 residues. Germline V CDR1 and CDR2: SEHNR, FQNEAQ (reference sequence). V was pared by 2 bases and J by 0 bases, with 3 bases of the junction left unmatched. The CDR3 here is CASSLTGQDSYEQYF. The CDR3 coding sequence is TGTGCCAGCAGCTTAACGGGACAGGACTCCTACGAGCAGTACTTC.

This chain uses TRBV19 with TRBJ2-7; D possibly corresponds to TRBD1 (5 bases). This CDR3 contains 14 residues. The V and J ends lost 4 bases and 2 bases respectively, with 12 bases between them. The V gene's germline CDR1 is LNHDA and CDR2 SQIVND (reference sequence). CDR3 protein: CASSRGVGPYEQYF. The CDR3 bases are TGTGCCAGTAGTAGGGGCGTCGGCCCCTACGAGCAGTACTTC.

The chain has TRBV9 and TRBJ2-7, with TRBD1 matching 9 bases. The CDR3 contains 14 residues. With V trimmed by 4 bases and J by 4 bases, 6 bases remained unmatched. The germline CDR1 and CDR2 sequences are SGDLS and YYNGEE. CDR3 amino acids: CASSPRQGVYEQYF. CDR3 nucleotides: TGTGCCAGCAGCCCCCGACAGGGGGTGTACGAGCAGTACTTC. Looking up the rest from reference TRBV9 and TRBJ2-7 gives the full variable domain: DSGVTQTPKHLITATGQRVTLRCSPRSGDLSVYWYQQSLDQGLQFLIQYYNGEERAKGNILERFSAQQFPDLHSELNLSSLELGDSALYFCASSPRQGVYEQYFGPGTRLTVT.

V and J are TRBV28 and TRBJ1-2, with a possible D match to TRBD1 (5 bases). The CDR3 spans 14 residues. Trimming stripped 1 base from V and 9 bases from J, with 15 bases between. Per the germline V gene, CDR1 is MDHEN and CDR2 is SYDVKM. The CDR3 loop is CASSLSGQGLSYTF. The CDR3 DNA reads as TGTGCCAGCAGTTTATCGGGCCAGGGCCTCAGCTACACCTTC.

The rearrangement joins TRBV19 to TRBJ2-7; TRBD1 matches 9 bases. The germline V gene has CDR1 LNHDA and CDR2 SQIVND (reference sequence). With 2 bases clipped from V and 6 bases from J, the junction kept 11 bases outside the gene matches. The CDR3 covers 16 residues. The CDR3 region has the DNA TGTGCCAGTAGTATATTAGTCGGGACAGGGTCGGCCGAGCAGTACTTC. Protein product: CASSILVGTGSAEQYF.

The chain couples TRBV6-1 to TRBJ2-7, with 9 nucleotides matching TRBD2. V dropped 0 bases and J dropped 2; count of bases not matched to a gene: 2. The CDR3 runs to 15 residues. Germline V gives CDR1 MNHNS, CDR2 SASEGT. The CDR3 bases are TGTGCCAGCAGTGAAGCCCTAGCGGGGACCTACGAGCAGTACTTC. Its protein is CASSEALAGTYEQYF.

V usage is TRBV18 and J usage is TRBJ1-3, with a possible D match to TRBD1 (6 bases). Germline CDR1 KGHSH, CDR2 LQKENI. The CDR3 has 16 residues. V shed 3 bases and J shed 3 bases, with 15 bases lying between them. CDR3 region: CASSPNDRIYGNTIYF. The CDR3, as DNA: TGTGCCAGCTCACCTAACGACAGGATCTATGGAAACACCATATATTTT.

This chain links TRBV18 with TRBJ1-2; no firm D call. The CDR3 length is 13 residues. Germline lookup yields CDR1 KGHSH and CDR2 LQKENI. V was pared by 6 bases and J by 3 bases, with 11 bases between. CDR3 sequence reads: CASSLNSDYGYTF. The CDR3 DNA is TGTGCCAGCTCGCTGAACTCCGACTATGGCTACACCTTC.

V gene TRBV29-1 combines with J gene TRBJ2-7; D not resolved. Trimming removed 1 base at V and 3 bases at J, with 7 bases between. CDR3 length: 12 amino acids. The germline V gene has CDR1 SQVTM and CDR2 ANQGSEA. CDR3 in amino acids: CSVEGLDYEQYF. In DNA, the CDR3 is TGCAGCGTTGAAGGACTCGACTACGAGCAGTACTTC.

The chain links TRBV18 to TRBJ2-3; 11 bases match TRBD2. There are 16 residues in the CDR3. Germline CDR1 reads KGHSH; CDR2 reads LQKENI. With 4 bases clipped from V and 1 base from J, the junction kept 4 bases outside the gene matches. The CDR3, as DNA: TGTGCCAGCTCACGTATGACTAGCGGGGGCACAGATACGCAGTATTTT. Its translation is CASSRMTSGGTDTQYF.

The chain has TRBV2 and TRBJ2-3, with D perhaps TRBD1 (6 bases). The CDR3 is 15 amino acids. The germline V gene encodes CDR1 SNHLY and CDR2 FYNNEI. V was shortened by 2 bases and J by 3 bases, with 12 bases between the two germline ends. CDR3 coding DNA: TGTGCCAGCAGTGAAAACAGGGTGGGGACAGATACGCAGTATTTT. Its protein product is CASSENRVGTDTQYF.

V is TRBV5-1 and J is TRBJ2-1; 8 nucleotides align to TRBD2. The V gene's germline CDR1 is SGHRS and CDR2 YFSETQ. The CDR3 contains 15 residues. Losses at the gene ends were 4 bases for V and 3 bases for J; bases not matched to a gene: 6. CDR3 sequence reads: CASSQTSAYYNEQFF. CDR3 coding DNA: TGCGCCAGCAGCCAGACTAGCGCATACTACAATGAGCAGTTCTTC.

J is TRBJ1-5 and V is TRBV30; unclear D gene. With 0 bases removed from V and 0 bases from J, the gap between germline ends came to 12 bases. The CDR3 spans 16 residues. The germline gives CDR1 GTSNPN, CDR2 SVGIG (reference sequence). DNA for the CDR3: TGTGCCTGGAGTGTACCAATGCCTAATAGCAATCAGCCCCAGCATTTT. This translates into CAWSVPMPNSNQPQHF.

The CDR3 DNA reads TGCAGCGTTGAAGAGGGAGGGACTGAAGCTTTCTTT. Translated: CSVEEGGTEAFF. The J gene is TRBJ1-1, the V gene TRBV29-1; unclear D gene. The germline V gene has CDR1 SQVTM and CDR2 ANQGSEA. V was clipped by 0 bases and J by 5 bases, with 7 bases between them. The CDR3 consists of 12 residues.

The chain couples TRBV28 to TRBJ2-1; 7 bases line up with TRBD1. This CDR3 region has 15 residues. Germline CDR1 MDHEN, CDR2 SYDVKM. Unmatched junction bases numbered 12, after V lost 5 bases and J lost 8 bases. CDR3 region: CASSKGQVVLHEQFF. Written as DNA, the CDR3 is TGTGCCAGCAGTAAAGGACAGGTTGTTCTGCATGAGCAGTTCTTC.

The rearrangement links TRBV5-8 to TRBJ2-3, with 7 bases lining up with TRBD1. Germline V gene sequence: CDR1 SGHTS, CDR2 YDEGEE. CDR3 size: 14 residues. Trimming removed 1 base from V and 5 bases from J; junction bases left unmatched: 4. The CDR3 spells CASSLRSGGDTQYF. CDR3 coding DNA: TGTGCCAGCAGCTTGCGCTCAGGGGGAGATACGCAGTATTTT.

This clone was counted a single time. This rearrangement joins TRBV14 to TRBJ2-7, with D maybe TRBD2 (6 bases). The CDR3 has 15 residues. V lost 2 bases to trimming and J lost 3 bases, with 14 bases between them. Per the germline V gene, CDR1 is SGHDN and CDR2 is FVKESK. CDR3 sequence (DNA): TGTGCCAGCAGCCAACACCGGGACTGGGACTACGAGCAGTACTTC. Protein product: CASSQHRDWDYEQYF. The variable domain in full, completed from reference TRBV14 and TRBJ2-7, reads EAGVTQFPSHSVIEKGQTVTLRCDPISGHDNLYWYRRVMGKEIKFLLHFVKESKQDESGMPNNRFLAERTGGTYSTLKVQPAELEDSGVYFCASSQHRDWDYEQYFGPGTRLTVT.

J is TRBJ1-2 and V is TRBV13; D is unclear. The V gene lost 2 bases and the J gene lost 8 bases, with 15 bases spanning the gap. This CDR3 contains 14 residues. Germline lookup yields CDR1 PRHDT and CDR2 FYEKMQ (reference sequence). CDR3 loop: CASSLSQVVGGYTF. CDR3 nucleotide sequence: TGTGCCAGCAGCTTAAGTCAGGTGGTTGGGGGCTACACCTTC. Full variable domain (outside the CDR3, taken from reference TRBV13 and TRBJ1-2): AAGVIQSPRHLIKEKRETATLKCYPIPRHDTVYWYQQGPGQDPQFLISFYEKMQSDKGSIPDRFSAQQFSDYHSELNMSSLELGDSALYFCASSLSQVVGGYTFGSGTRLTVV.

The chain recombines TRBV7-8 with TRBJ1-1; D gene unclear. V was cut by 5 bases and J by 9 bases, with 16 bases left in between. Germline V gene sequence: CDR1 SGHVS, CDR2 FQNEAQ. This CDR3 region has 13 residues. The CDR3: CASSLDFHGKAFF. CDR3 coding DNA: TGTGCCAGCAGCCTGGACTTCCACGGGAAAGCTTTCTTT.

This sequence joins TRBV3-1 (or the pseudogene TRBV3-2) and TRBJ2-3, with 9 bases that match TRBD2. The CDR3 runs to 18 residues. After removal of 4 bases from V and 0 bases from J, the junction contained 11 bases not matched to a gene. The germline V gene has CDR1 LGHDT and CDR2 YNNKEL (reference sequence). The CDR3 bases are TGTGCCAGCAGCCGTGTTAGCGGGAGAGGTTGGAGCACAGATACGCAGTATTTT. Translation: CASSRVSGRGWSTDTQYF.

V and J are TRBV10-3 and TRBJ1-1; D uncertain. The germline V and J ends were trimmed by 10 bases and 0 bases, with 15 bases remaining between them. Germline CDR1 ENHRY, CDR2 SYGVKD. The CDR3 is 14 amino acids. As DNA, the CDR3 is TGTGCCACCAACTATGAACGGGTGAACACTGAAGCTTTCTTT. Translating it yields CATNYERVNTEAFF.

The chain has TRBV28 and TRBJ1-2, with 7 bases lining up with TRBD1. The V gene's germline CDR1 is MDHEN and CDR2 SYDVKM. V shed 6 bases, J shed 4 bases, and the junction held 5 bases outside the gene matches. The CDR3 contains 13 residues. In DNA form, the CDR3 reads TGTGCCAGCAGCCCGGGACAGCCCTATGGCTACACCTTC. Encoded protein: CASSPGQPYGYTF.

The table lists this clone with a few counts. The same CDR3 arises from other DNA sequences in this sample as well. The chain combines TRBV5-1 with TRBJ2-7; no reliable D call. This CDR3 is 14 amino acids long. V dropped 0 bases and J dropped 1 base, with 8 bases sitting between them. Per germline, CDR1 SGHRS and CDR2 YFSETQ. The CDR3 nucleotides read TGCGCCAGCAGCTTGGTGGCCCATTCCTACGAGCAGTACTTC. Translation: CASSLVAHSYEQYF.